This T cell receptor beta chain was sequenced for a study of vaccination and CD4 T cells after COVID-19. Study results and caveats: Convalescent patients showed a median roughly 90% of reactive clones that were seen only post-vaccination.

The Oncomine TCR Beta short-read assay generated sequence data from the DNA of cultured CD4+ T cells. Using its own MiXCR run on the PCR reads, TCRdb lists one record per CDR3 protein. In the table there are approximately 7,000 distinct CDR3 sequences, around 50% of which are singletons. Treatment of the sample: roughly ten-day PBMC culture with coronavirus spike peptide pools or control peptides (ViraFEST assay). Unexposed donor CD4+ T cells predated the COVID-19 pandemic, collected 2011-2018. Remarks on this clonotype: Its antigen is undetermined.

Germline V gene sequence: CDR1 MNHEY, CDR2 SVGAGI. Trimming removed 4 bases from V and 3 bases from J, with 11 bases in between. The CDR3 is 14 amino acids. The rearrangement joins TRBV6-5 to TRBJ2-3; D is unresolved. The specimen sequenced was CD4+ T cells from blood, cultured in vitro. The receptor's source is a human donor in good health. CDR3 bases: TGTGCCAGCAGTTCCGGTGACAAAACAGATACGCAGTATTTT. Amino acid sequence: CASSSGDKTDTQYF.